This TCR beta chain was captured in a study of a mutant IDH1 vaccine in newly diagnosed glioma. Study summary: Patients underwent eight vaccinations, which took place in weeks 1, 3, 5, 7, 11, 15, 19 and 23. Patients began vaccination 4-6 weeks after radiotherapy alone, or with temozolomide cycles.

Generated by immunoSEQ multiplex PCR, the TCRdb table keeps only in-frame clones and is missing some. The sample records roughly 28,000 clones, 89% being singletons. CDR3 length equals 18 residues. The germline CDR1 and CDR2 sequences are SEHNR and FQNEAQ (reference sequence). V lost 5 bases, J lost 6 bases, and 16 bases stayed unmatched. Regarding this clone: Its specificity is not known.

Time point defined: week 5, during vaccination. Each vaccine dose was 300 ug of mutant IDH1 20-mer peptide, with topical imiquimod. The chain joins TRBV7-9 to TRBJ2-3; 11 bases map to TRBD2. This TCR derives from a man younger than 35 with glioma. Sequencing used PBMCs, obtained from a glioma patient whose treatment included an IDH1 peptide vaccine. The CDR3 DNA is TGTGCCAGCAGCGCCCCTGAGACTAGCGGGAAGGATGACGATACGCAGTATTTT. This codes for CASSAPETSGKDDDTQYF.